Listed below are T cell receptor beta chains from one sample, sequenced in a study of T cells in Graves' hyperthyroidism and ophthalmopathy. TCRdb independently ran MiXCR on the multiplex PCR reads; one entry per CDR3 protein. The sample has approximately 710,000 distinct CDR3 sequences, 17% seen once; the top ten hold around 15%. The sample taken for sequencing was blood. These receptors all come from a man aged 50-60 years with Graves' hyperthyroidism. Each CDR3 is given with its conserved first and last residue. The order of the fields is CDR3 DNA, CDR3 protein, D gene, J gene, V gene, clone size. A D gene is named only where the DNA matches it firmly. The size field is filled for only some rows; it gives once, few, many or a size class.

DNA: TGTGCCATCAGTGAGGATCTATCGAGTAATGAAAAACTGTTTTTT
CDR3: CAISEDLSSNEKLFF
D: .
J: TRBJ1-4
V: TRBV10-3
size: .

DNA: TGTGCCAGCAGTTACTCGAACCACGGGGGATCGGGAAACACCATATATTTT
CDR3: CASSYSNHGGSGNTIYF
D: .
J: TRBJ1-3
V: TRBV6-6
size: .

DNA: TGTGCCATCAGTTCCCTTAGTCCGGGGCACGGGCAGTACTTC
CDR3: CAISSLSPGHGQYF
D: .
J: TRBJ2-7
V: TRBV10-3
size: .

DNA: TGCAGTGCCAGACTGCAGGGTTGGTACGAGCAGTACTTC
CDR3: CSARLQGWYEQYF
D: .
J: TRBJ2-7
V: TRBV20-1
size: many

DNA: TGTGCCAGCAGCCTTAGCGGGAGCGCCACCTACGAGCAGTACTTC
CDR3: CASSLSGSATYEQYF
D: TRBD2
J: TRBJ2-7
V: TRBV7-2
size: many

DNA: TGTGCCAGCAGTTTCTCGCAGGGGGCTTACACTGAAGCTTTCTTT
CDR3: CASSFSQGAYTEAFF
D: TRBD1
J: TRBJ1-1
V: TRBV12-3/TRBV12-4
size: many

DNA: TGTGCCAGCAGGCTTACCGGGACAAGTCATGAGCAGTTCTTC
CDR3: CASRLTGTSHEQFF
D: .
J: TRBJ2-1
V: TRBV3-1
size: .

DNA: TGTGCCATCAGTGCGGGCGGGGGCCTCACAGATACGCAGTATTTT
CDR3: CAISAGGGLTDTQYF
D: .
J: TRBJ2-3
V: TRBV10-3
size: .

DNA: TGCAGTGCACCGGACAGGGCCCGACAAATGAACACTGAAGCTTTCTTT
CDR3: CSAPDRARQMNTEAFF
D: TRBD1
J: TRBJ1-1
V: TRBV20-1
size: many

DNA: TGTGCCAGTAGTGAGTTCGGGCGTTATAGCAATCAGCCCCAGCATTTT
CDR3: CASSEFGRYSNQPQHF
D: .
J: TRBJ1-5
V: TRBV19
size: many

DNA: TGTGCCAGCAGTCTTGGTGGCAGGTTGAACACTGAAGCTTTCTTT
CDR3: CASSLGGRLNTEAFF
D: .
J: TRBJ1-1
V: TRBV28
size: many